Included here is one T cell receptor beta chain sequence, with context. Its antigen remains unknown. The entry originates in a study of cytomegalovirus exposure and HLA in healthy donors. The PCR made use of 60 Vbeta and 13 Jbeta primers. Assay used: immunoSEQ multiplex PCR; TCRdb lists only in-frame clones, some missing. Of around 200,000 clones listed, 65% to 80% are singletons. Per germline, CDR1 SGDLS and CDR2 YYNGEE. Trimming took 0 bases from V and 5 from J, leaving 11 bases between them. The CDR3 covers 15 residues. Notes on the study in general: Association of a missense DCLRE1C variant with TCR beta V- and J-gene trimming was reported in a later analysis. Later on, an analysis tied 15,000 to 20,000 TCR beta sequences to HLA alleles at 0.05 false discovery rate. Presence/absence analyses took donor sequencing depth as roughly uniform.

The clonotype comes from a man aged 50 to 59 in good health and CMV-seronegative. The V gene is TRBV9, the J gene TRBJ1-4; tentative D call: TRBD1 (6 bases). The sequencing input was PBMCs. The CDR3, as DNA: TGTGCCAGCAGCGTAGGACAGGTGGGAAATGAAAAACTGTTTTTT. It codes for CASSVGQVGNEKLFF.